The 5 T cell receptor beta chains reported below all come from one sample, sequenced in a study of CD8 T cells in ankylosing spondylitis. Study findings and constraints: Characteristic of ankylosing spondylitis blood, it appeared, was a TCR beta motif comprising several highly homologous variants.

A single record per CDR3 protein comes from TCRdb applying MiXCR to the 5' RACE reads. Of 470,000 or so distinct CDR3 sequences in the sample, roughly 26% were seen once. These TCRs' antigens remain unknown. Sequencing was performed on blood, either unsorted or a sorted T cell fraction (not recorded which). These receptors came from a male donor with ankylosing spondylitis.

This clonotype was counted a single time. CDR3 in amino acids: CSAKGANNEQFF. CDR3 DNA sequence: TGCAGCGCCAAGGGGGCTAACAATGAGCAGTTCTTC. This rearrangement joins TRBV29-1 to TRBJ2-1, with 7 bases that match TRBD1. The ends lost 7 bases at V and 5 bases at J; junction bases unmatched: 5. CDR1 SQVTM and CDR2 ANQGSEA come from the germline V gene. The CDR3 runs 12 residues.

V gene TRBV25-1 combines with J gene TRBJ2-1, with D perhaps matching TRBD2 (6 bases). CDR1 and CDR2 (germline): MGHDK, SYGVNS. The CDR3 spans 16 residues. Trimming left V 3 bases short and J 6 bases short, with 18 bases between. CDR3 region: CASSDKGLTISNEQFF. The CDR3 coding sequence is TGTGCCAGCAGTGATAAGGGACTCACGATTAGCAATGAGCAGTTCTTC.

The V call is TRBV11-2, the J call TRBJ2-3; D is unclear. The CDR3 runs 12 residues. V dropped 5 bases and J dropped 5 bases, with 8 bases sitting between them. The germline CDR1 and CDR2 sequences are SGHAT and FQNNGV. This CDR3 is CASSQSGDTQYF. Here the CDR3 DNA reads TGTGCCAGCAGCCAATCGGGAGATACGCAGTATTTT.

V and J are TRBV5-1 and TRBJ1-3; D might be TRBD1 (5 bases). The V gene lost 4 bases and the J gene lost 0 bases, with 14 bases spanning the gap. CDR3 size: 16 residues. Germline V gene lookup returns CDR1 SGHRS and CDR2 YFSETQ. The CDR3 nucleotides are TGCGCCAGCAGCGGCGGGGGAGGGAGCTCTGGAAACACCATATATTTT. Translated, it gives CASSGGGGSSGNTIYF. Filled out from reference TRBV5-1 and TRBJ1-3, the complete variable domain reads KAGVTQTPRYLIKTRGQQVTLSCSPISGHRSVSWYQQTPGQGLQFLFEYFSETQRNKGNFPGRFSGRQFSNSRSEMNVSTLELGDSALYLCASSGGGGSSGNTIYFGEGSWLTVV.

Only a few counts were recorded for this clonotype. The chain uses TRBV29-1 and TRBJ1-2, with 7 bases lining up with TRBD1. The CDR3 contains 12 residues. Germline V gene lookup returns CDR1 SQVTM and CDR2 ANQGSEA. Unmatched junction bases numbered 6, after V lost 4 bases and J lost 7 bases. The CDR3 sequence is CSVATGDLGYTF. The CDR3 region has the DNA TGCAGCGTTGCTACAGGGGACCTTGGCTACACCTTC.